This record concerns one T cell receptor (beta chain) sequence. Its antigen is not yet known. There are no base qualities to consult, and no much larger clone falls within one base. The immunoSEQ Assay was used to sequence TCR beta CDR3 regions from DNA. On the authors' methods: To compute T cell density, TCR beta template counts were normalized to usable DNA, which was estimated by amplifying housekeeping genes. Using the preseqR package, richness was estimated by extrapolating to 120,000 templates for tissue samples and 400,000 templates for PBMC samples. Clonality was defined by subtracting Pielou's evenness from one. Tissue-enriched TCRs were identified through differential abundance testing performed on productive amino-acid clonotypes, with a minimum total count of 5 and an alpha of 0.1. Repertoire overlap between compartments was quantified with the Jaccard Index and Morisita Overlap Index. GLIPH grouped TCR beta CDR3s together with public tetramer-defined viral CDR3s, and a viral motif had to include at least three viral sequences and show V-gene enrichment. In its TCRdb copy, this immuneACCESS table keeps in-frame sequences only and misses some clones. Where compared with another copy, unresolved V genes explain less than half of these, and the others have no known cause. The V and J calls and clone size are taken from that table; D and trimming were inferred from the DNA. This sample lists more than 800 clones; 20% to 25% were detected once. The ten largest clones capture more than 9.5% of the sample.

This sample was included in a study of T cells in localized non-small cell lung cancer (dated by TCRdb to 2018 to 2021). As for the study more broadly: The study analyzed T cell repertoires of around 250 early-stage NSCLC patients, comparing tumors and uninvolved tumor-adjacent lungs. The cohort was made up of around 220 treatment-naive NSCLC patients whose localized lung tumors had been resected. The mean age of the NSCLC patients was roughly 70 years, with fewer than 150 men and around 100 women. General findings and caveats noted by the study authors: Uninvolved tumor-adjacent lung showed the highest T cell clonality, higher than tumor, which suggests more focused antigenic responses in the uninvolved tumor-adjacent lung. Higher T cell density in blood was associated with longer overall survival, whereas higher clonality in adjacent lung was associated with shorter survival. A median of roughly 60 of the top 100 tumor clones were detected in paired uninvolved adjacent lung, and some 30 of these tumor clones were also found among the top 100 clones of the paired uninvolved adjacent lung. Because multi-region tumor sequencing was not done, intratumor heterogeneity could not be ruled out. Because of the exploratory design, TCR variables were selected using unadjusted p-values without false-discovery rate correction.

At diagnosis, peripheral blood, uninvolved tumor-adjacent lung and tumor were collected and were preserved as a mix of fresh-frozen and FFPE material. This TCR was recovered from a man between 35 and 75 years old with stage I squamous cell lung carcinoma. The sample here was lung tumor tissue, taken before any cancer treatment.

The base sequence is TGTGCCAGCAGCCCCGGGTTCGGGGAAGAGCAGTACTTC. Its translation reads: CASSPGFGEEQYF. Recombination connected TRBV6-8 to TRBJ2-7; a tentative D match to TRBD2 spans 5 bases. Spanning cysteine to phenylalanine, the CDR3 consists of 13 amino acids. Just CDR3 DNA is preserved here, 39 bases in frame from base 1. V loses 6 bases, J loses 7 bases, and the germline ends lie 16 bases apart. From a lookup of the germline V gene, CDR1 and CDR2 are MNHGY and SAAAGT.